This TCR beta chain was captured in a study of T cell responses to AZD1222 COVID-19 vaccine. Sequencing was performed with immunoSEQ multiplex PCR; in TCRdb, only in-frame clones are kept and a portion is missing. The table records 160,000 or so clones, roughly 94% of them present only once. Per germline, CDR1 GTSNPN and CDR2 SVGIG (reference sequence). V shed 5 bases and J shed 3 bases, with 11 bases lying between them. The CDR3 consists of 13 residues. The genes are TRBV30 and TRBJ1-5; tentative D call: TRBD1 (6 bases). The specimen comprised peripheral blood, sampled 28 days after the second AZD1222 dose. The receptor was isolated from an adult who received the AZD1222 COVID-19 vaccine. The CDR3 loop reads CAWAGQPNQPQHF. The CDR3, as DNA: TGTGCCTGGGCAGGACAGCCCAATCAGCCCCAGCATTTT.